One and the same sample provided the 10 T cell receptor beta chains below, sequenced in a study of human T cells and chemical hapten exposure. Described time point: patch test 3, about 24 weeks after DPC sensitization. Treatment defined: therapeutic diphenylcyclopropenone sensitization with weekly scalp DPC. TCRdb reprocessed the RACE reads with MiXCR, giving one entry per CDR3 protein. In the table there are approximately 80,000 distinct CDR3 sequences, roughly 13% of which are singletons. Source: whole blood, taken in connection with sensitization to the hapten diphenylcyclopropenone (DPC). These receptors were obtained from a woman aged 45 to 65 with alopecia areata. Some clones in this sample may be carry-over from other donors' samples.

The chain recombines TRBV20-1 with TRBJ1-5; 7 nucleotides align to TRBD1. V trimming: 6 bases; J trimming: 6 bases; junction bases outside the gene matches: 11. Looked up from germline, CDR1 is DFQATT and CDR2 is SNEGSKA (reference sequence). This CDR3 comprises 14 residues. CDR3 sequence reads: CSARTDRESQPQHF. CDR3 bases: TGCAGTGCGAGAACCGACAGGGAAAGTCAGCCCCAGCATTTT.

This clonotype was observed a few times. This chain links TRBV20-1 with TRBJ1-2; possibly TRBD1 for D (5 bases). Looked up from germline, CDR1 is DFQATT and CDR2 is SNEGSKA (reference sequence). The CDR3 loop spans 12 amino acids. V was cut by 5 bases and J by 2 bases, with 9 bases left in between. CDR3 in DNA: TGCAGTGCTTGGACAACAAACTATGGCTACACCTTC. Its translation is CSAWTTNYGYTF.

The chain uses TRBV10-3 and TRBJ2-5; 8 bases match TRBD1. Germline CDR1 ENHRY, CDR2 SYGVKD. Trimming took 3 bases from V and 1 from J; bases not matched to a gene: 4. The CDR3 sequence is 15 residues long. In DNA, the CDR3 is TGTGCCATCAGTGACCAGGGGGCGACCCAAGAGACCCAGTACTTC. Residues: CAISDQGATQETQYF.

The chain recombines TRBV5-4 with TRBJ2-3; 10 positions match TRBD2. The CDR3 spans 18 residues. The germline V gene encodes CDR1 SGHNT and CDR2 YYREEE (reference sequence). V lost 0 bases to trimming and J lost 7 bases; unmatched junction nucleotides: 14. Written as DNA, the CDR3 is TGTGCCAGCAGCTTGGCGGGTGGAGGTAGCGGGAGGTCAAATACGCAGTATTTT. It codes for CASSLAGGGSGRSNTQYF.

A few counts support this clonotype. J is TRBJ2-2 and V is TRBV20-1; 11 nucleotides align to TRBD2. The V and J ends lost 2 bases and 8 bases, in that order; junction bases with no gene match: 13. Germline V lookup: CDR1 DFQATT, CDR2 SNEGSKA (reference sequence). The CDR3 is made up of 17 amino acids. CDR3 in DNA: TGCAGTGCTAGAAAACCTCCTAGCGGGAGGCTCCGGGGGGAGCTGTTTTTT. Translation: CSARKPPSGRLRGELFF.

This chain joins TRBV19 and TRBJ2-3, with D maybe TRBD2 (7 bases). The V end was cut by 5 bases, the J end by 9 bases, with 24 bases between. There are 16 residues in the CDR3. Germline assignment: CDR1 LNHDA and CDR2 SQIVND (reference sequence). The CDR3 bases are TGTGCCAGTAGTTTACGGGGGGCCCCGTCTCCAAGGACGCAGTATTTT. Protein: CASSLRGAPSPRTQYF.

The chain couples TRBV20-1 to TRBJ1-2; the D gene is possibly TRBD1 (5 bases). The CDR3 runs to 13 residues. V was trimmed by 4 bases and J by 2 bases, leaving 11 bases between them. In germline, CDR1 is DFQATT, CDR2 SNEGSKA (reference sequence). Here the CDR3 reads CSATSAGNYGYTF. CDR3 DNA: TGCAGTGCTACCTCAGCAGGGAACTATGGCTACACCTTC.

The chain combines TRBV28 with TRBJ1-5; D is perhaps TRBD1 (5 bases). Germline CDR1 and CDR2: MDHEN and SYDVKM. The CDR3 is made up of 15 amino acids. V shed 5 bases and J shed 0 bases, with 11 bases lying between them. CDR3 nucleotide sequence: TGTGCCAGCAGTCGGGACCAAACTAGCAATCAGCCCCAGCATTTT. This sequence encodes CASSRDQTSNQPQHF.

This clonotype was counted many times. V usage is TRBV7-9 and J usage is TRBJ2-7; D may be TRBD2 (5 bases). Germline assignment: CDR1 SEHNR and CDR2 FQNEAQ (reference sequence). Trimming removed 6 bases at V and 8 bases at J, with 17 bases between. CDR3 length: 13 residues. The CDR3 region is CASSFALGGQQYF. The CDR3, as DNA: TGTGCCAGCAGTTTCGCCCTCGGCGGGCAGCAGTACTTC.

There are many counts of this clonotype. The chain is built from TRBV6-6 and TRBJ1-5; D is ambiguous. This CDR3 spans 14 amino acids. Germline V gene data show CDR1 as MNHNY and CDR2 as SVGAGI (reference sequence). Between the trimmed V and J ends, which lost 6 bases and 4 bases, there was a span of 13 bases. CDR3 in amino acids: CASSPPGSNQPQHF. The CDR3, as DNA: TGTGCCAGCAGCCCCCCCGGGAGTAATCAGCCCCAGCATTTT.